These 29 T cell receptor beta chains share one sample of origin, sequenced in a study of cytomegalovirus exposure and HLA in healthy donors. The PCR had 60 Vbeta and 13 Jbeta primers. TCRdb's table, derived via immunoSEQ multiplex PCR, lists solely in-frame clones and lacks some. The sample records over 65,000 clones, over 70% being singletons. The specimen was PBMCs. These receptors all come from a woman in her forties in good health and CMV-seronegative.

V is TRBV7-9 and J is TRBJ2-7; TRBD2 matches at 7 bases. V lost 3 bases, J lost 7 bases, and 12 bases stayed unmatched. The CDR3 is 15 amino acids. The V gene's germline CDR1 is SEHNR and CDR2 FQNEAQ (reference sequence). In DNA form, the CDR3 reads TGTGCCAGCAGCTTGGATGGGAGGGCGACGCAGGAGCAGTACTTC. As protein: CASSLDGRATQEQYF.

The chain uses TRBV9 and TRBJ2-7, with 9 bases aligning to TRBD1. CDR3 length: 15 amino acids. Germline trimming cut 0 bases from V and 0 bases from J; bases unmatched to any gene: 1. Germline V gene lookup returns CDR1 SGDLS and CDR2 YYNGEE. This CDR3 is CASSVGQGVSYEQYF. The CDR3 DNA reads TGTGCCAGCAGCGTAGGACAGGGGGTCTCCTACGAGCAGTACTTC.

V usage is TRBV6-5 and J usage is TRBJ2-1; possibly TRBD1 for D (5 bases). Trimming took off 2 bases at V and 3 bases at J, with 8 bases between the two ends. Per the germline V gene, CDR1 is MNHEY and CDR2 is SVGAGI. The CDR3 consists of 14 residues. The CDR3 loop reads CASSYGANYNEQFF. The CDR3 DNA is TGTGCCAGCAGTTACGGGGCCAACTACAATGAGCAGTTCTTC.

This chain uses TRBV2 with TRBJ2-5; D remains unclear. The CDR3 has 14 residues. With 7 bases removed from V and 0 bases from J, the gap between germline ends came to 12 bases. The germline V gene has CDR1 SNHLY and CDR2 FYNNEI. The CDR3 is CASMVAEYQETQYF. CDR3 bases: TGTGCCAGCATGGTAGCCGAGTACCAAGAGACCCAGTACTTC. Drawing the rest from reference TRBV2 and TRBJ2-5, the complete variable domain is EPEVTQTPSHQVTQMGQEVILRCVPISNHLYFYWYRQILGQKVEFLVSFYNNEISEKSEIFDDQFSVERPDGSNFTLKIRSTKLEDSAMYFCASMVAEYQETQYFGPGTRLLVL.

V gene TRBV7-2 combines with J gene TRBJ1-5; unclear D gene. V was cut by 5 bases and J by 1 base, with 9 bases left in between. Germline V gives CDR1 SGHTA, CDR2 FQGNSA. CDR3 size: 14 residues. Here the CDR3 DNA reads TGTGCCAGCAGCGAAGTTAGAAGCAATCAGCCCCAGCATTTT. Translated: CASSEVRSNQPQHF.

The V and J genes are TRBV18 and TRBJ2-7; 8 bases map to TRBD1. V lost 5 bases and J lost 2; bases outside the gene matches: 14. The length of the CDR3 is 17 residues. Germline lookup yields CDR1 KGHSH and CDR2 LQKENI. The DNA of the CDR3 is TGTGCCAGCTCAGGACAGGGTAAATCCGCACGCACCTACGAGCAGTACTTC. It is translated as CASSGQGKSARTYEQYF.

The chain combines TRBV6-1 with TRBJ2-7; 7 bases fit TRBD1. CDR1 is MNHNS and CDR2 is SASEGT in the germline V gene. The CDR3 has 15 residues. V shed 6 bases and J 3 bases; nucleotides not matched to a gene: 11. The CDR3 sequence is CASSVDRDGHYEQYF. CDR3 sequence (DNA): TGTGCCAGCAGCGTAGACAGGGACGGCCACTACGAGCAGTACTTC.

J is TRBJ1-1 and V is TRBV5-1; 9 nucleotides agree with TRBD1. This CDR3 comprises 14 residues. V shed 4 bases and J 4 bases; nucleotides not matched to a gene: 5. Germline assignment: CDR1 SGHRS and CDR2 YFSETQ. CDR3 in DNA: TGCGCCAGCAGCCCGGAGACAGGGGGCACTGAAGCTTTCTTT. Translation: CASSPETGGTEAFF.

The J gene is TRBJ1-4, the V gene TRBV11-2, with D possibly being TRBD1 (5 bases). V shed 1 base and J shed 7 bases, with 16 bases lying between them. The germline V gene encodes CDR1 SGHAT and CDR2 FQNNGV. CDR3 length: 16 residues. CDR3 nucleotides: TGTGCCAGCAGCTTAGCTTTGGCAGGGCATCGTGAAAAACTGTTTTTT. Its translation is CASSLALAGHREKLFF.

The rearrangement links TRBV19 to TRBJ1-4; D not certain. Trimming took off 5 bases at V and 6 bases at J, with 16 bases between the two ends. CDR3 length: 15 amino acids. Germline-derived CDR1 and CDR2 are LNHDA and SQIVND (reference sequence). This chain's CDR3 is CASSSWTGTHEKLFF. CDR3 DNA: TGTGCCAGTAGTTCTTGGACGGGAACCCATGAAAAACTGTTTTTT.

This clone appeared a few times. The CDR3 protein is CASSGEQTNRGRRAEAFF. The CDR3 DNA reads as TGTGCCAGCAGCGGAGAACAGACAAACAGGGGGAGGAGGGCTGAAGCTTTCTTT. The V gene is TRBV9, the J gene TRBJ1-1; TRBD1 agrees at 8 bases. The CDR3 loop spans 18 amino acids. The germline V gene encodes CDR1 SGDLS and CDR2 YYNGEE. V shed 3 bases, J shed 6 bases, and the junction held 19 bases outside the gene matches. Filled out from reference TRBV9 and TRBJ1-1, the complete variable domain reads DSGVTQTPKHLITATGQRVTLRCSPRSGDLSVYWYQQSLDQGLQFLIQYYNGEERAKGNILERFSAQQFPDLHSELNLSSLELGDSALYFCASSGEQTNRGRRAEAFFGQGTRLTVV.

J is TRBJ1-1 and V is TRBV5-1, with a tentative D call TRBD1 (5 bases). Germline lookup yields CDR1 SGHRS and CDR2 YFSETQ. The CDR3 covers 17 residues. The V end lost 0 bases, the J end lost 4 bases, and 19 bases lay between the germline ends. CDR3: CASSLGPQDTRPTEAFF. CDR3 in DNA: TGCGCCAGCAGCTTGGGTCCTCAGGACACAAGACCCACTGAAGCTTTCTTT.

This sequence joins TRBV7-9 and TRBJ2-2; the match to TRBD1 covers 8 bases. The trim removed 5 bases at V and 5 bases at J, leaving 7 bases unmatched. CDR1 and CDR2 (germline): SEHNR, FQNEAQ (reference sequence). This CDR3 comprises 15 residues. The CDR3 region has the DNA TGTGCCAGCAGCCCACCGACAGGGGCAACCGGGGAGCTGTTTTTT. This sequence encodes CASSPPTGATGELFF.

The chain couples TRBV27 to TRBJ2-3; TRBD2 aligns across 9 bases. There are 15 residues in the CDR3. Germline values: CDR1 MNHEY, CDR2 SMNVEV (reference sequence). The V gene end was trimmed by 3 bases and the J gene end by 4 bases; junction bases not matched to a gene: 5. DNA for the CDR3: TGTGCCAGCAGTTTTAGCGGGAGTGTTGCAGATACGCAGTATTTT. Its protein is CASSFSGSVADTQYF.

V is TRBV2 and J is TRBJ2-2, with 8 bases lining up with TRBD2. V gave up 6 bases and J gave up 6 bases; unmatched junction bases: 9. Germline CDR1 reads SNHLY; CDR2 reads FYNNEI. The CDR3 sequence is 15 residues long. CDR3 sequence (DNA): TGTGCCAGCAGCTCGCGAGCGGGAGTCTCCGGGGAGCTGTTTTTT. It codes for CASSSRAGVSGELFF.

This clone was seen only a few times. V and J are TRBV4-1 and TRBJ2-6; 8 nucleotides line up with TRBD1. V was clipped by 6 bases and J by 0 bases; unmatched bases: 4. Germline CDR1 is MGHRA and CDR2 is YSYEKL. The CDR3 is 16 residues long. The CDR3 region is CASSTGGNSGANVLTF. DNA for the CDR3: TGCGCCAGCAGTACAGGGGGTAACTCTGGGGCCAACGTCCTGACTTTC.

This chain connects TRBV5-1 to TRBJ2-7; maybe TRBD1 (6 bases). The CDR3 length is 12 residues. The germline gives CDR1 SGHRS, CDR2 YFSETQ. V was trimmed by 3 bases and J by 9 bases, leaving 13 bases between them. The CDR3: CASSSSGDMQYF. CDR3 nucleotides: TGCGCCAGCAGCTCATCCGGGGACATGCAGTACTTC.

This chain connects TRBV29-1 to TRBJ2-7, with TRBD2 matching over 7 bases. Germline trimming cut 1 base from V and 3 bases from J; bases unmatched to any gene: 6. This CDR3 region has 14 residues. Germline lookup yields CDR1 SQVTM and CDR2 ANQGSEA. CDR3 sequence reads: CSVEGGRTSYEQYF. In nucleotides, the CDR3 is TGCAGCGTTGAAGGAGGGAGGACTAGCTACGAGCAGTACTTC.

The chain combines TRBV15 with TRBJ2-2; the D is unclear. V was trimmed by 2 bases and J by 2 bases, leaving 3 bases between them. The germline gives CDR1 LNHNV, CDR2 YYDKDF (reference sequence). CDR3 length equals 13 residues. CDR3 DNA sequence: TGTGCCACCAGCAGACTCAACACCGGGGAGCTGTTTTTT. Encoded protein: CATSRLNTGELFF.

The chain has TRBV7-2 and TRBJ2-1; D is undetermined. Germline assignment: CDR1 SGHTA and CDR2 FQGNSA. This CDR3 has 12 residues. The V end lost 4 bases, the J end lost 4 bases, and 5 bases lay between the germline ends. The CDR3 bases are TGTGCCAGCAGCTCAGTGTACAATGAGCAGTTCTTC. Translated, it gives CASSSVYNEQFF.

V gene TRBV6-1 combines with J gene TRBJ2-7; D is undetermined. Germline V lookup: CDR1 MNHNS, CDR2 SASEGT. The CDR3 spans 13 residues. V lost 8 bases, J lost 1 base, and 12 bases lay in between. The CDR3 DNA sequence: TGTGCCAGCTTCAGAACCGGGTCCTACGAGCAGTACTTC. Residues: CASFRTGSYEQYF.

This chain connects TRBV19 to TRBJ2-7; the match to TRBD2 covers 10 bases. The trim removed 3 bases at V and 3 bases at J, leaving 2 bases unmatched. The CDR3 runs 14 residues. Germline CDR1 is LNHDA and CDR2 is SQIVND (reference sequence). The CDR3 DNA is TGTGCCAGTAGTATGGGACTAGCGAACTACGAGCAGTACTTC. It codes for CASSMGLANYEQYF.

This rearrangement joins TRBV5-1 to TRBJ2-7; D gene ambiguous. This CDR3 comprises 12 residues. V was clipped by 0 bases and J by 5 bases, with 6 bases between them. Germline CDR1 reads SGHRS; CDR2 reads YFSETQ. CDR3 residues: CASSLVSDEQYF. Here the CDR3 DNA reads TGCGCCAGCAGCTTGGTCTCGGACGAGCAGTACTTC.

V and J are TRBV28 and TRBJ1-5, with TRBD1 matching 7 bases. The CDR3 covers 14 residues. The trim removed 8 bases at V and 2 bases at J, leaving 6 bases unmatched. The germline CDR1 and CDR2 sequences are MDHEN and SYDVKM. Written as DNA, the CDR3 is TGTGCCAGCTACATGGGACAGCGCAATCAGCCCCAGCATTTT. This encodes CASYMGQRNQPQHF.

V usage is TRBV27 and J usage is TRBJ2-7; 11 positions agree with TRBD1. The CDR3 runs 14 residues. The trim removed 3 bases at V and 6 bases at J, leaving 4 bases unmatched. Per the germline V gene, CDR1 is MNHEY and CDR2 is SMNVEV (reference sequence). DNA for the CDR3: TGTGCCAGCAGTTTCCTCGGACAGGGGGCCGAGCAGTACTTC. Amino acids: CASSFLGQGAEQYF.

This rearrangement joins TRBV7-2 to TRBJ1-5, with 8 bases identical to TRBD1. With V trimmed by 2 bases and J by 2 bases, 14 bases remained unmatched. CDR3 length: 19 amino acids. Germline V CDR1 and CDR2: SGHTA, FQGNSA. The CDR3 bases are TGTGCCAGCAGCTTATATCCGACAGGGGTCGGGAGTGGCAATCAGCCCCAGCATTTT. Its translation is CASSLYPTGVGSGNQPQHF.

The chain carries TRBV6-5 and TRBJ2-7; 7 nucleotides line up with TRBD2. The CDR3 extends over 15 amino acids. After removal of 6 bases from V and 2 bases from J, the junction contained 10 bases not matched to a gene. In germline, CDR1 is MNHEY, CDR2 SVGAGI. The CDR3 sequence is CASSRGGRAPYEQYF. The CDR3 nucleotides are TGTGCCAGCAGCCGCGGGGGACGGGCTCCCTACGAGCAGTACTTC.

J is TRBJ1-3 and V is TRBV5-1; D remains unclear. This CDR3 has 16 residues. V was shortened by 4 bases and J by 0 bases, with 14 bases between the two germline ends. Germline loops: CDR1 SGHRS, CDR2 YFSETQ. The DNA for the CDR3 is TGCGCCAGCAGCAGCGCTAATATCGGCTCTGGAAACACCATATATTTT. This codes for CASSSANIGSGNTIYF.

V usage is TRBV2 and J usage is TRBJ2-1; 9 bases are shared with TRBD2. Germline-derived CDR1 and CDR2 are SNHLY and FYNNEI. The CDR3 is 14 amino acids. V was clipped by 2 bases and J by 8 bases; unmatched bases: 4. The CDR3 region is CASSERRGGDEQFF. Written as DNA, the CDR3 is TGTGCCAGCAGTGAACGGCGGGGGGGAGATGAGCAGTTCTTC. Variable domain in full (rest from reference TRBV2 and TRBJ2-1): EPEVTQTPSHQVTQMGQEVILRCVPISNHLYFYWYRQILGQKVEFLVSFYNNEISEKSEIFDDQFSVERPDGSNFTLKIRSTKLEDSAMYFCASSERRGGDEQFFGPGTRLTVL.